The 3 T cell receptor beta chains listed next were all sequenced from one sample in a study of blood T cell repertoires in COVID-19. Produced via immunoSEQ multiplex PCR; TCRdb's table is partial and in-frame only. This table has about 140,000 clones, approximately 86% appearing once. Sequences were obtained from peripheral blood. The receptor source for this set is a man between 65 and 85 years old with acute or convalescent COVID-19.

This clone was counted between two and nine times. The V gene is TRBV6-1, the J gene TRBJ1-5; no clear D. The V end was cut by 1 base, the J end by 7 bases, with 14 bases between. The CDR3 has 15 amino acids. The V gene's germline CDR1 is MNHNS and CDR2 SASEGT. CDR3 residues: CASSEGLRRGQPQHF. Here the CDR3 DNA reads TGTGCCAGCAGTGAAGGGTTGAGACGGGGACAGCCCCAGCATTTT.

The CDR3 nucleotides read TGTGCCAGCAGTGGACAGTTCTACAATGAGCAGTTCTTC. It codes for CASSGQFYNEQFF. The chain carries TRBV2 and TRBJ2-1; D may be TRBD1 (5 bases). V lost 4 bases and J lost 3, with 7 bases in between. The CDR3 loop spans 13 amino acids. CDR1 and CDR2 from the germline V gene are SNHLY and FYNNEI.

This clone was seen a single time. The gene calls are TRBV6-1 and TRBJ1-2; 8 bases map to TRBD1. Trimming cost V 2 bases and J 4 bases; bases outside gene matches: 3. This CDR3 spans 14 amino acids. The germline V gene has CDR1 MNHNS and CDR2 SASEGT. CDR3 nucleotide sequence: TGTGCCAGCAGTGAAACGGGACAGGTCTATGGCTACACCTTC. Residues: CASSETGQVYGYTF.